The T cell receptor (beta chain) described here comes from a study of T-cell memory formation after mild COVID-19 (dated by TCRdb to about 2021). Background for the entire study: TCR sequence clusters from the two donors were largely donor specific. Longitudinal TCRalpha and TCRbeta repertoire sequencing tracked T-cell clones expanding and contracting after mild COVID-19 in two donors. Two young, previously healthy adult volunteers made up the cohort, one male and one female.

TCRdb records Illumina NovaSeq 6000 as the sequencer. TCRalpha and TCRbeta cDNA libraries were built by 5'RACE with constant-segment primers, adding sample barcodes and unique molecular identifiers. Trizol reagent was used to extract RNA from every sample. Libraries were amplified in two PCR steps, with a second sample barcode and Illumina TruSeq adapters added in the second step. Sequencing of the libraries was done on an Illumina NovaSeq, producing 2 x 150 bp paired-end reads. In the authors' own workflow: Demultiplexing of reads and collapsing into UMI-guided consensus sequences were performed with migec v1.2.7. With mixcr v2.1.11, UMI consensuses were aligned to TRA and TRB V and J templates and assembled into clonotypes. Clonotypes were classified as expanded or contracted when called significant by both edgeR and NoisET, with noise models trained on biological replicates. For edgeR calls, the cutoffs were a false discovery rate-adjusted p below 0.01 and a log2 fold-change threshold of 1. PCA with hierarchical clustering of max-normalized trajectories of the 1000 most abundant clonotypes was used as exploratory dynamics analysis. Each responding clone was given a CD4 or CD8 phenotype based on the CD4+ and CD8+ repertoires, which had been sequenced separately. TCRdb ran its own pipeline on the public reads, namely fastp trimming at Q25 and MiXCR clone calling, and kept in-frame beta chains. Each CDR3 protein gets just one entry, which takes the most common genes and DNA from the rows behind it. These V and J calls rely on TCRdb rather than the paper's analysis. Here the sample has a few hundred thousand distinct CDR3 sequences; around 15% occur a single time. Of the sample, roughly 25% is held by the ten largest clones.

Ficoll-Paque density gradient centrifugation was used to isolate PBMCs. Beyond this particular receptor, the publication reports: Only two mild cases were covered in the study, and larger cohorts including severe cases with pre-infection samples were considered necessary. Clones that contracted from day 15 to 85 showed balanced CD4/CD8 phenotypes, whereas a second wave of clones that expanded from day 15 to 37 leaned towards CD4+. Contracting CD4+ clones turned up mainly in the CM and EM memory subsets, whereas EMRA was where CD8+ clones were enriched. Some responding clones were detected in pre-infection memory, suggesting pre-existing cross-reactive memory T cells joined the SARS-CoV-2 response. SARS-CoV-2 specificity was not confirmed for the second-wave clones peaking on day 37.

About this clonotype: Its antigen is currently not known. Base quality data are lacking; no much larger clone is found one base away.

Counted from cysteine to phenylalanine, this CDR3 has 14 amino acids. CDR3 DNA is the only sequence kept; it has 42 bases, read in frame from the first base. Relative to germline, V is missing 2 bases and J is missing 10 bases, with 7 bases of the junction outside any gene match. The chain is made from TRBV12-3 or TRBV12-4 and TRBJ2-1; 8 bases in the middle match TRBD2. The material sequenced was PBMCs or a T cell subset sorted from them (not recorded which). The source of this sequence is a man between 18 and 35 years old who had mild COVID-19 (a few samples of this study predate the infection). The sample titles of this study are shuffled in the database, so cell type and time point are left out; the donor was told from shared clones. The DNA sequence follows: TGTGCCAGCAGTTTACGAACGGGGGGGAGGGAGCAGTTCTTC. This translates into CASSLRTGGREQFF.